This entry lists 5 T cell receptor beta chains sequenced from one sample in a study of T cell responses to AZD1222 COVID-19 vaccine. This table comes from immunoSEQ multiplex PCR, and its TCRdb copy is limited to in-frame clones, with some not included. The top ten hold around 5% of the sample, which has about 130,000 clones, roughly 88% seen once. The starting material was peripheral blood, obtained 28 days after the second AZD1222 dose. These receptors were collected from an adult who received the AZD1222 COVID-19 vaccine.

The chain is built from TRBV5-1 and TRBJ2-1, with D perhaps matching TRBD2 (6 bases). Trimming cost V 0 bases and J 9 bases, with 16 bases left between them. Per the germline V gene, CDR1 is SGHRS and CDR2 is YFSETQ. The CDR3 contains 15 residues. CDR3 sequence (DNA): TGCGCCAGCAGCTTGGACGGACTAACCCCGGTTGAGCAGTTCTTC. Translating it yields CASSLDGLTPVEQFF.

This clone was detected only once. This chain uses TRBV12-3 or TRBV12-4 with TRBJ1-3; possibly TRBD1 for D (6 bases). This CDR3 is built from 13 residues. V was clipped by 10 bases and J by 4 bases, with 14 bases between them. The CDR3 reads CATGEQGGNTIYF. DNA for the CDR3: TGTGCCACGGGGGAACAGGGAGGAAACACCATATATTTT.

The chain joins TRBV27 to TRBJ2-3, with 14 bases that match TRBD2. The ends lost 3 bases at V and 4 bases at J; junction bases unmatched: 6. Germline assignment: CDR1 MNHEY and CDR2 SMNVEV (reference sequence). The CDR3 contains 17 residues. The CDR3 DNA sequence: TGTGCCAGCAGTTTCTTGGGACTAGCGGGAGAGTCAGATACGCAGTATTTT. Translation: CASSFLGLAGESDTQYF.

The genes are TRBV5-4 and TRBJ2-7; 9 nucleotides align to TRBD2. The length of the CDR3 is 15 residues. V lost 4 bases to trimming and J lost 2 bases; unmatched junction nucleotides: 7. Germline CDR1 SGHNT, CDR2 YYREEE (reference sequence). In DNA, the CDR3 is TGTGCCAGCAGCCCCTCTAGCGGGGCGCCCTACGAGCAGTACTTC. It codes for CASSPSSGAPYEQYF.

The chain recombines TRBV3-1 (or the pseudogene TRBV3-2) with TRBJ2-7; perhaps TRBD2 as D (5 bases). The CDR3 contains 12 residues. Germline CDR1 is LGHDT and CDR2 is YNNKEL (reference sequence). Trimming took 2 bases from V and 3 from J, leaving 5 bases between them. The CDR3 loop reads CASSQRDYEQYF. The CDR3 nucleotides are TGTGCCAGCAGCCAACGGGACTACGAGCAGTACTTC.